Each of the 26 T cell receptor beta chains below was sequenced from the same sample in a study of STAT5B mutations in CD4+ large granular lymphocyte leukemia. Profiled with immunoSEQ multiplex PCR; TCRdb holds only in-frame clones, not every one. The data contain 25,000 to 35,000 clones, roughly nine tenths of them singletons. Material: CD4+ T cells from blood buffy coats. Receptors originate from a human donor in good health.

V gene TRBV29-1 combines with J gene TRBJ2-3; D ambiguous. The CDR3 is 14 residues long. Trimming took 2 bases from V and 0 from J, leaving 9 bases between them. From germline, CDR1 is SQVTM and CDR2 ANQGSEA. CDR3 coding DNA: TGCAGCGTTGAACGCAGATCTAGCACAGATACGCAGTATTTT. It yields the protein CSVERRSSTDTQYF.

The V gene is TRBV19, the J gene TRBJ2-3; the match to TRBD2 covers 12 bases. CDR3 size: 19 residues. The germline V gene has CDR1 LNHDA and CDR2 SQIVND (reference sequence). With 1 base clipped from V and 0 bases from J, the junction kept 8 bases outside the gene matches. As DNA, the CDR3 is TGTGCCAGTAGTATAGGGACTAGCGGGATCGTGTGGAGCACAGATACGCAGTATTTT. Translation gives CASSIGTSGIVWSTDTQYF.

This rearrangement joins TRBV4-1 to TRBJ1-4; 9 bases line up with TRBD1. J lost 8 bases, V lost 5 bases, and 9 bases had no gene match. The CDR3 runs 15 residues. Germline assignment: CDR1 MGHRA and CDR2 YSYEKL. The CDR3, as DNA: TGCGCCAGCAGCTACCCGGGACAGGGAGACGAAAAACTGTTTTTT. Protein sequence: CASSYPGQGDEKLFF.

The gene calls are TRBV11-2 and TRBJ1-3; D is undetermined. The CDR3 spans 15 residues. Trimming stripped 0 bases from V and 0 bases from J, with 6 bases between. Per the germline V gene, CDR1 is SGHAT and CDR2 is FQNNGV. The CDR3 protein is CASSLEPDSGNTIYF. In DNA form, the CDR3 reads TGTGCCAGCAGCTTAGAGCCGGACTCTGGAAACACCATATATTTT.

The chain carries TRBV5-4 and TRBJ1-2; 8 bases are shared with TRBD1. V dropped 4 bases and J dropped 4; count of bases not matched to a gene: 6. This CDR3 has 14 amino acids. The germline CDR1 and CDR2 sequences are SGHNT and YYREEE (reference sequence). The CDR3 reads CASSRTGNFYGYTF. CDR3 coding DNA: TGTGCCAGCAGCCGGACAGGGAACTTCTATGGCTACACCTTC. Based on the CDR3 plus reference TRBV5-4 and TRBJ1-2, the full variable domain is ETGVTQSPTHLIKTRGQQVTLRCSSQSGHNTVSWYQQALGQGPQFIFQYYREEENGRGNFPPRFSGLQFPNYSSELNVNALELDDSALYLCASSRTGNFYGYTFGSGTRLTVV.

The chain links TRBV28 to TRBJ2-7; the match to TRBD1 covers 11 bases. Looked up from germline, CDR1 is MDHEN and CDR2 is SYDVKM. There are 15 residues in the CDR3. V lost 4 bases, J lost 5 bases, and 7 bases stayed unmatched. The CDR3 bases are TGTGCCAGCAGTTCCCTGGGACAGGGGGTCGACGAGCAGTACTTC. It is translated as CASSSLGQGVDEQYF.

This clone occurred once. This chain links TRBV10-3 with TRBJ2-1, with 9 bases identical to TRBD2. Germline CDR1 reads ENHRY; CDR2 reads SYGVKD. There are 15 residues in the CDR3. V gave up 6 bases and J gave up 4 bases; unmatched junction bases: 7. In nucleotides, the CDR3 is TGTGCCATCAGAATAGCGGGAGCCCCTTACAATGAGCAGTTCTTC. Translation: CAIRIAGAPYNEQFF.

The chain combines TRBV19 with TRBJ2-3, with D perhaps TRBD2 (5 bases). This CDR3 is built from 13 residues. V lost 6 bases and J 0 bases, leaving 7 bases between the germline ends. CDR1 is LNHDA and CDR2 is SQIVND in the germline V gene (reference sequence). The DNA of the CDR3 is TGTGCCAGTAGAAGGACTAGCACAGATACGCAGTATTTT. It is translated as CASRRTSTDTQYF.

This chain connects TRBV2 to TRBJ2-1, with 7 bases aligning to TRBD2. Trimming took 7 bases from V and 8 from J; bases not matched to a gene: 17. The CDR3 loop spans 16 amino acids. The germline V gene has CDR1 SNHLY and CDR2 FYNNEI. The CDR3 reads CASMSPTLAIWDEQFF. The DNA for the CDR3 is TGTGCCAGCATGTCGCCTACACTAGCGATTTGGGATGAGCAGTTCTTC.

This chain connects TRBV14 to TRBJ1-1; 7 bases are a match to TRBD1. The length of the CDR3 is 14 residues. J gave up 4 bases and V 5 bases, and 7 bases lay outside the gene matches. Germline CDR1 reads SGHDN; CDR2 reads FVKESK. CDR3 bases: TGTGCCAGCAGCTCTTCCAGGGGGGCCACTGAAGCTTTCTTT. Translated, it gives CASSSSRGATEAFF.

This clone was recorded only once. The chain joins TRBV7-2 to TRBJ2-3; 8 bases map to TRBD2. The V segment lost 3 bases and the J segment 2 bases; nucleotides outside the gene matches: 4. This CDR3 spans 15 amino acids. The germline V gene encodes CDR1 SGHTA and CDR2 FQGNSA. The chain's CDR3 is CASSLGLGFTDTQYF. The DNA for the CDR3 is TGTGCCAGCAGCTTGGGACTAGGCTTCACAGATACGCAGTATTTT.

The chain has TRBV28 and TRBJ1-1, with D unclear. The CDR3 contains 11 residues. CDR1 is MDHEN, CDR2 SYDVKM, per germline. The V and J ends lost 9 bases and 2 bases respectively, with 7 bases between them. As DNA, the CDR3 is TGTGCCAGTGGCATCAACACTGAAGCTTTCTTT. It codes for CASGINTEAFF.

The J gene is TRBJ1-1, the V gene TRBV27; possible D gene TRBD1, 6 bases. CDR1 is MNHEY and CDR2 is SMNVEV in the germline V gene (reference sequence). This CDR3 contains 15 residues. Trimming took off 1 base at V and 4 bases at J, with 13 bases between the two ends. CDR3 nucleotides: TGTGCCAGCAGTTTATTTGGGGGGCTGGGCACTGAAGCTTTCTTT. It is translated as CASSLFGGLGTEAFF.

The rearrangement uses TRBV21-1 and TRBJ1-4. TRBV21-1 is labeled a pseudogene. This CDR3 contains 14 residues. The CDR3 DNA reads as TGTGCCAGCAGCAAGGAGGGCAGGTGCGAAAAACTGTTTTTT. It yields the protein CASSKEGRCEKLFF.

The chain is built from TRBV7-8 and TRBJ2-5, with unresolved D. There are 14 residues in the CDR3. Germline assignment: CDR1 SGHVS and CDR2 FQNEAQ. V was shortened by 8 bases and J by 5 bases, with 18 bases between the two germline ends. The CDR3 DNA follows: TGTGCCAGCCTCAATAGGGCGGAAGGGGAGACCCAGTACTTC. It yields the protein CASLNRAEGETQYF.

This chain connects TRBV7-2 to TRBJ2-5, with a tentative D call TRBD1 (5 bases). V was pared by 1 base and J by 5 bases, with 14 bases between. Germline CDR1 reads SGHTA; CDR2 reads FQGNSA. The CDR3 runs to 15 residues. CDR3 region: CASSLGAGIGETQYF. The CDR3 region has the DNA TGTGCCAGCAGCTTAGGGGCAGGGATCGGGGAGACCCAGTACTTC.

V gene TRBV4-2 combines with J gene TRBJ2-1, with D possibly TRBD2 on 6 matching bases. V was cut by 0 bases and J by 1 base, with 16 bases left in between. From germline, CDR1 is LGHNA and CDR2 YNFKEQ. CDR3 length: 18 residues. The CDR3: CASSQDKSGGGSYNEQFF. The CDR3 DNA sequence: TGTGCCAGCAGCCAAGATAAAAGCGGAGGAGGGTCCTACAATGAGCAGTTCTTC.

In its sample, this clone was seen a few times. The V call is TRBV27, the J call TRBJ2-7; possibly TRBD2 for D (6 bases). This CDR3 has 11 residues. Germline V gives CDR1 MNHEY, CDR2 SMNVEV (reference sequence). Trimming took 10 bases from V and 7 from J, leaving 14 bases between them. The CDR3 DNA follows: TGTGCCACCCGCCGGGGGTGGGAGCAGTACTTC. Protein product: CATRRGWEQYF.

This clone was recorded a few times. The V and J genes are TRBV7-9 and TRBJ2-2; no reliable D call. The germline V gene has CDR1 SEHNR and CDR2 FQNEAQ (reference sequence). The V and J ends lost 4 bases and 3 bases respectively, with 3 bases between them. The CDR3 extends over 12 amino acids. The DNA of the CDR3 is TGTGCCAGCAGCTCACACACCGGGGAGCTGTTTTTT. It specifies CASSSHTGELFF.

Here the CDR3 reads CAGGTGGGSTDTQYF. The CDR3 DNA is TGTGCCGGGGGAACAGGGGGTGGGAGCACAGATACGCAGTATTTT. The chain recombines TRBV2 with TRBJ2-3; 8 nucleotides agree with TRBD1. The CDR3 spans 15 residues. Germline V gene sequence: CDR1 SNHLY, CDR2 FYNNEI. The junction had 10 bases not matched to a gene; V was cut back by 11 bases and J by 0 bases.

J is TRBJ2-7 and V is TRBV19; D is uncertain. V dropped 0 bases and J dropped 5 bases, with 8 bases sitting between them. In germline, CDR1 is LNHDA, CDR2 SQIVND (reference sequence). This CDR3 is 13 amino acids long. The CDR3 loop is CASSIDWGDEQYF. For the CDR3, the DNA is TGTGCCAGTAGTATAGACTGGGGTGACGAGCAGTACTTC.

The chain carries TRBV6-6 and TRBJ1-5, with TRBD1 identical over 9 bases. This CDR3 region has 15 residues. V lost 0 bases to trimming and J lost 4 bases; unmatched junction nucleotides: 1. From germline, CDR1 is MNHNY and CDR2 SVGAGI (reference sequence). The CDR3 sequence: CASSYSGTGNQPQHF. In DNA form, the CDR3 reads TGTGCCAGCAGTTACTCGGGGACAGGGAATCAGCCCCAGCATTTT.

This chain uses TRBV5-1 with TRBJ1-6; TRBD1 might be the D (6 bases). V lost 0 bases, J lost 9 bases, and 10 bases lay in between. The CDR3 length is 14 residues. Germline V gene data show CDR1 as SGHRS and CDR2 as YFSETQ. Written as DNA, the CDR3 is TGCGCCAGCAGCTTGGGACAGGCGGCTTCACCCCTCCACTTT. It specifies CASSLGQAASPLHF.

The chain uses TRBV10-3 and TRBJ1-2; D unresolved. V dropped 0 bases and J dropped 4 bases, with 6 bases sitting between them. Per the germline V gene, CDR1 is ENHRY and CDR2 is SYGVKD. The CDR3 has 13 residues. The CDR3 loop is CAISESEGYGYTF. In DNA form, the CDR3 reads TGTGCCATCAGTGAGTCCGAGGGCTATGGCTACACCTTC.

The CDR3 here is CASSGTPHYEQYF. The CDR3 DNA reads TGTGCCAGCAGCGGGACACCCCACTACGAGCAGTACTTC. V is TRBV9 and J is TRBJ2-7, with a weak D call TRBD1 (5 bases). The CDR3 sequence is 13 residues long. V was clipped by 3 bases and J by 3 bases, with 10 bases between them. CDR1 is SGDLS, CDR2 YYNGEE, per germline.

The CDR3 nucleotides are TGTGCCAGCAGCCTACAGGGATATGGGAATGAAAAACTGTTTTTT. Protein: CASSLQGYGNEKLFF. The V and J genes are TRBV9 and TRBJ1-4; D is possibly TRBD1 (6 bases). The germline V gene encodes CDR1 SGDLS and CDR2 YYNGEE. The CDR3 extends over 15 amino acids. V was trimmed by 4 bases and J by 5 bases, leaving 15 bases between them.